Sequencing of this T cell receptor (beta chain) was carried out in a study of T cell repertoires and Cas9 in healthy adults. Method: immunoSEQ multiplex PCR; TCRdb's copy keeps in-frame clones and lacks some. Here the sample spans approximately 16,000 clones, about nine tenths being singletons. This CDR3 has 14 residues. V lost 6 bases to trimming and J lost 4 bases, with 15 bases between them. The germline V gene has CDR1 LNHDA and CDR2 SQIVND (reference sequence). The source of this sequence is a human donor in good health. V and J are TRBV19 and TRBJ1-1; D gene uncertain. Sequenced sample: Tregs (CD4+, CD25+, CD127-, CD137-, CD154-) from PBMCs; culture status not recorded. The CDR3 DNA reads as TGTGCCAGTAGCGGCCCGGGTTGGGGCACTGAAGCTTTCTTT. It translates to CASSGPGWGTEAFF. The variable domain in full, with the rest retrieved from reference TRBV19 and TRBJ1-1, is DGGITQSPKYLFRKEGQNVTLSCEQNLNHDAMYWYRQDPGQGLRLIYYSQIVNDFQKGDIAEGYSVSREKKESFPLTVTSAQKNPTAFYLCASSGPGWGTEAFFGQGTRLTVV.